The subject of this entry is one T cell receptor (beta chain). This record belongs to a study of Tregs in tolerant kidney transplant recipients. CDR3 size: 14 residues. The junction had 4 bases not matched to a gene; V was cut back by 6 bases and J by 5 bases. Germline CDR1 KGHSH, CDR2 LQKENI. Thawed PBMCs were FACS-sorted into unstimulated CD4+CD25+CD127- regulatory T cells, CD4+CD25- non-regulatory cells, CD4 and CD8 cells. Assay used: immunoSEQ multiplex PCR; TCRdb lists only in-frame clones, some missing. The table records 95,000 to 120,000 clones, 90% of them present only once. The V call is TRBV18, the J call TRBJ2-1; 10 nucleotides align to TRBD2. This receptor was identified in a human donor who received a combined kidney and bone marrow transplant. The sample consisted of CD4+ T cells from blood, taken before the transplant. The CDR3 DNA reads TGTGCCAGCTCTAGACTAGCGGGCGACAATGAGCAGTTCTTC. Its translation: CASSRLAGDNEQFF.